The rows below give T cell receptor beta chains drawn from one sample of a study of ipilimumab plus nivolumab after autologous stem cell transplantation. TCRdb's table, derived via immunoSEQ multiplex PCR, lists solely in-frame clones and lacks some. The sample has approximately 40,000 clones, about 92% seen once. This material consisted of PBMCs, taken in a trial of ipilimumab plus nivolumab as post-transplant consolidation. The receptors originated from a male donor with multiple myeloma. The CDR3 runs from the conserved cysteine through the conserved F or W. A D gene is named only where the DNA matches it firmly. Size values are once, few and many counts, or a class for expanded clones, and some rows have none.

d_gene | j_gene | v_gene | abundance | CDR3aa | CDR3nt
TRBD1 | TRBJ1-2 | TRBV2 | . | CASSSRTGGYGYTF | TGTGCCAGCAGTTCTAGGACAGGGGGCTATGGCTACACCTTC
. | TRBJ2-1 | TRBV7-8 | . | CASSLAHGSEQFF | TGTGCCAGCAGCTTAGCGCATGGCTCTGAGCAGTTCTTC
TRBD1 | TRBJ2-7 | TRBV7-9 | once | CASSVAGTGNEQYF | TGTGCCAGCAGCGTAGCCGGGACAGGGAACGAGCAGTACTTC
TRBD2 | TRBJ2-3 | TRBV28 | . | CASSNPGGGADTQYF | TGTGCCAGCAGTAACCCGGGCGGGGGGGCTGATACGCAGTATTTT
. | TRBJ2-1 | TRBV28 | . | CASSTPGYEQFF | TGTGCCAGCAGTACCCCCGGCTATGAGCAGTTCTTC
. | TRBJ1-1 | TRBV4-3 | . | CASSQGTQDDTEAFF | TGCGCCAGCAGCCAAGGAACACAGGACGACACTGAAGCTTTCTTT
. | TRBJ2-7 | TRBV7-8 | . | CASSPLSSSYEQYF | TGTGCCAGCAGCCCCCTTAGCAGCTCCTACGAGCAGTACTTC
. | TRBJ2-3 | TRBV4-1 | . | CASSRIPSPLGPTDTQYF | TGCGCCAGCAGCCGTATCCCATCCCCCTTGGGGCCCACAGATACGCAGTATTTT
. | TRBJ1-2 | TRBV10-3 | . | CAINPGGSNYGYTF | TGTGCCATCAACCCCGGGGGGTCTAACTATGGCTACACCTTC
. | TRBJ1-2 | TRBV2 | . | CASSEANYGYTF | TGTGCCAGCAGTGAGGCTAACTATGGCTACACCTTC
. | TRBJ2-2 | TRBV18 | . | CASSPAGLRDGELFF | TGTGCCAGCTCACCGGCGGGACTCAGGGACGGGGAGCTGTTTTTT
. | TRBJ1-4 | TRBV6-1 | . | CASSERGGGLFF | TGTGCCAGCAGTGAACGAGGGGGGGGACTGTTTTTT
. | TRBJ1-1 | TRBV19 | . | CASSQDTEAFF | TGTGCCAGCTCACAGGATACTGAAGCTTTCTTT
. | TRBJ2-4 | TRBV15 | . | CATSRGQTALAKNIQYF | TGTGCCACCAGCAGAGGTCAGACAGCACTAGCCAAAAACATTCAGTACTTC
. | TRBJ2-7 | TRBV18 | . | CASSPGAKGAYEQYF | TGTGCCAGCTCACCAGGGGCCAAGGGGGCCTACGAGCAGTACTTC
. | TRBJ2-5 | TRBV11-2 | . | CASSLRAVSQETQYF | TGTGCCAGCAGCTTACGGGCAGTTTCACAAGAGACCCAGTACTTC
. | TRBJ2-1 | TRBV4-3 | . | CASSQGPGGYNEQFF | TGCGCCAGCAGCCAAGGCCCAGGCGGCTACAATGAGCAGTTCTTC
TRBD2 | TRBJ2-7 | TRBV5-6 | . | CASSLSLAGGTYEQYF | TGTGCCAGCAGCTTGTCGCTAGCGGGAGGAACCTACGAGCAGTACTTC
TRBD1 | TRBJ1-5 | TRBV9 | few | CASSLNRGPYSNQPQHF | TGTGCCAGCAGCCTAAACAGGGGGCCGTATAGCAATCAGCCCCAGCATTTT
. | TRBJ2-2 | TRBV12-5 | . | CASGNSGSGELFF | TGTGCTAGTGGTAACAGTGGGTCCGGGGAGCTGTTTTTT
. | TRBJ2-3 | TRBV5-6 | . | CASSLRGGSTDTQYF | TGTGCCAGCAGCTTGAGGGGGGGAAGCACAGATACGCAGTATTTT
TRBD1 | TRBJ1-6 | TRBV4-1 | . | CASSQARQTGGLANSPLHF | TGCGCCAGCAGTCAAGCCCGCCAGACAGGGGGCTTAGCTAATTCACCCCTCCACTTT
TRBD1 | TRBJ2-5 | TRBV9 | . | CASSAGGGVQETQYF | TGTGCCAGCAGCGCAGGGGGTGGAGTTCAAGAGACCCAGTACTTC
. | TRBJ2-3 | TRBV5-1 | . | CASSLGSGTSTDTQYF | TGCGCCAGCAGCTTGGGAAGCGGCACTAGCACAGATACGCAGTATTTT
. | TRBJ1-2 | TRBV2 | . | CASSITGDVYGYTF | TGTGCCAGCAGCATTACTGGGGATGTCTATGGCTACACCTTC
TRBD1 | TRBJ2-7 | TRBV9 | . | CASSVGDSSYEQYF | TGTGCCAGCAGCGTAGGGGACAGCTCCTACGAGCAGTACTTC
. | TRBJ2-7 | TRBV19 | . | CASSVDTSYEQYF | TGTGCCAGTAGTGTGGACACTTCCTACGAGCAGTACTTC
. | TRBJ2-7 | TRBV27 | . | CASSRDGSSYEQYF | TGTGCCAGCAGCAGGGACGGTAGCTCCTACGAGCAGTACTTC
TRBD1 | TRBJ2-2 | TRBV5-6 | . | CASTGTGTGELFF | TGTGCCAGCACCGGGACAGGGACCGGGGAGCTGTTTTTT
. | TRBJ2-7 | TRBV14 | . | CASSQFTRGTSYEQYF | TGTGCCAGCAGCCAATTCACGAGGGGAACCTCCTACGAGCAGTACTTC
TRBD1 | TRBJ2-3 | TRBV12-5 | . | CASGLTGQATDTQYF | TGTGCTAGTGGTTTGACGGGACAGGCCACAGATACGCAGTATTTT
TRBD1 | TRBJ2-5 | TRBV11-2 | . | CASSRTGTGGAETQYF | TGTGCCAGCAGCCGAACCGGGACAGGGGGCGCCGAGACCCAGTACTTC
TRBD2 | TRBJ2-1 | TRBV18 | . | CASSPKTSGLNEQFF | TGTGCCAGCTCACCCAAGACTAGCGGGTTAAATGAGCAGTTCTTC
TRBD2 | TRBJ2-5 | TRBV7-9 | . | CASSWEGTQYF | TGTGCCAGCAGCTGGGAGGGGACCCAGTACTTC
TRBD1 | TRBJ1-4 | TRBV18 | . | CASSQKQGATNEKLFF | TGTGCCAGCTCACAGAAACAGGGGGCGACTAATGAAAAACTGTTTTTT
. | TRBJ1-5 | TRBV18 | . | CASSKTGSNQPQHF | TGTGCCAGCTCAAAAACAGGGAGCAATCAGCCCCAGCATTTT
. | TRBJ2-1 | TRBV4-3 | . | CASSQYSYRGAADNEQFF | TGCGCCAGCAGCCAGTACAGTTATCGGGGGGCCGCCGACAATGAGCAGTTCTTC
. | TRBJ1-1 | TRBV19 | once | CASSIEPGRGNTEAFF | TGTGCCAGTAGTATAGAGCCGGGGAGGGGTAACACTGAAGCTTTCTTT
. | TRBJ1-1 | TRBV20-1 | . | CSALGTEAFF | TGCAGTGCCCTGGGGACTGAAGCTTTCTTT
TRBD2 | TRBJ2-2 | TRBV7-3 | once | CASRRTSGNTGELFF | TGTGCCAGCAGGAGGACTAGCGGTAACACCGGGGAGCTGTTTTTT
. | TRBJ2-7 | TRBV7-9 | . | CASSSSRGRLQYEQYF | TGTGCCAGCAGCTCCTCGCGAGGTCGCCTTCAATACGAGCAGTACTTC
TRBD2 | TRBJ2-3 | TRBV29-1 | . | CSVEASGGADTQYF | TGCAGCGTTGAAGCTAGCGGGGGTGCAGATACGCAGTATTTT
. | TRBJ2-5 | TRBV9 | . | CASSVGDSRPETQYF | TGTGCCAGCAGCGTAGGGGACTCCAGACCGGAGACCCAGTACTTC
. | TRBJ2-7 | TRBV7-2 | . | CASSSPGTVYEQYF | TGTGCCAGCAGCTCGCCCGGGACGGTCTACGAGCAGTACTTC
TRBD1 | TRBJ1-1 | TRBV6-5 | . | CASSPRDREVAEAFF | TGTGCCAGCAGTCCCCGGGACAGGGAGGTAGCTGAAGCTTTCTTT
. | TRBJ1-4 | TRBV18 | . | CASSPNRLNEKLFF | TGTGCCAGCTCACCGAATCGCCTAAATGAAAAACTGTTTTTT
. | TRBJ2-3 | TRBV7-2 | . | CASSRDVSTDTQYF | TGTGCCAGCAGCAGGGACGTGAGCACAGATACGCAGTATTTT
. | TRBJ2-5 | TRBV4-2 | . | CASSQGREETQYF | TGTGCCAGCAGCCAAGGCAGAGAAGAGACCCAGTACTTC
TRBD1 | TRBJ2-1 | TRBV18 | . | CASSRRDSSYNEQFF | TGTGCCAGCTCACGTCGGGACAGCTCCTACAATGAGCAGTTCTTC
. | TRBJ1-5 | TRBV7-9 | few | CASSFGDNQPQHF | TGTGCCAGCAGTTTCGGGGACAATCAGCCCCAGCATTTT
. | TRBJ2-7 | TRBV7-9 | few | CASSSQGYEQYF | TGTGCCAGCAGCTCGCAGGGCTACGAGCAGTACTTC
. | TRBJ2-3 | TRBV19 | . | CASSGQADTQYF | TGTGCCAGTAGTGGGCAAGCAGATACGCAGTATTTT
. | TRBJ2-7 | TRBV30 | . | CAWSVPAGFEQYF | TGTGCCTGGAGTGTACCGGCAGGGTTCGAGCAGTACTTC
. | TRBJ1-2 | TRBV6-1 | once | CASSETFNYGYTF | TGTGCCAGCAGTGAGACATTCAACTATGGCTACACCTTC
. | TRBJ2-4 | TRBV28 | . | CASSLSGFSKNIQYF | TGTGCCAGCAGTTTATCCGGTTTTTCCAAAAACATTCAGTACTTC
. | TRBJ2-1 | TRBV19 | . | CASSIEHSSDEQFF | TGTGCCAGTAGTATAGAACACTCCAGCGACGAGCAGTTCTTC
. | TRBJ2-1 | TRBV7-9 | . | CASSLAKAMDEQFF | TGTGCCAGCAGCTTAGCGAAGGCCATGGATGAGCAGTTCTTC
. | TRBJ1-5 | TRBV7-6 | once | CASSSHLGGTQPQHF | TGTGCCAGCAGCTCCCACCTGGGGGGCACGCAGCCCCAGCATTTT